The 28 T cell receptor beta chains in this list originate from one sample, sequenced in a study of T cell clonality in common variable immunodeficiency. This table comes from immunoSEQ multiplex PCR, and its TCRdb copy is limited to in-frame clones, with some not included. The sample gives roughly 50,000 clones, none seen only once, and the top ten clones hold roughly 3.4%. The material sequenced was peripheral blood mononuclear cells. All receptors come from a person aged 18 to 70 in good health.

This clone was seen ten or more times. The read is 3 residues too short to cover the CDR3 end, so that end is filled in from the germline J gene. The rearrangement joins TRBV19 to TRBJ2-1; D call uncertain. The V and J ends lost 6 bases and 6 bases respectively, with 9 bases between them. CDR1 is LNHDA and CDR2 is SQIVND in the germline V gene (reference sequence). The CDR3 spans 12 residues. The CDR3 bases that were read are TGTGCCAGTAGCCAAAGTAGCAATGAG. This sequence encodes CASSQSSNE. The CDR3 in full is CASSQSSNEQFF.

This clone was seen repeatedly, ten times or more. The read ends 3 residues shy of where the CDR3 ends; the end is completed using the germline J gene. The chain recombines TRBV10-3 with TRBJ2-7, with 9 bases fitting TRBD1. Germline V gene sequence: CDR1 ENHRY, CDR2 SYGVKD. CDR3 length equals 15 residues. Losses at the gene ends were 4 bases for V and 4 bases for J; bases not matched to a gene: 8. The part of the CDR3 DNA that was read is TGTGCCATCAGTGGTCTACAGGGGGCGGGTTACGAG. Encoded protein: CAISGLQGAGYE. The entire CDR3 protein reads CAISGLQGAGYEQYF.

Many counts were recorded for this clone. The CDR3 end lies 3 residues beyond the end of the read and is filled in from the germline J gene. V usage is TRBV19 and J usage is TRBJ1-3, with 8 bases that match TRBD1. The CDR3 covers 16 residues. The germline gives CDR1 LNHDA, CDR2 SQIVND (reference sequence). The junction had 6 bases not matched to a gene; V was cut back by 5 bases and J by 0 bases. The chain's CDR3 is CASSGTGRRSGNTIYF. CDR3 DNA (partial): TGTGCCAGTAGTGGGACAGGACGACGCTCTGGAAACACC.

This clone occurred a few times. The read falls 3 residues short of the CDR3 end, and the missing part is taken from the germline J gene. V gene TRBV6-2 or TRBV6-3 combines with J gene TRBJ2-3; 7 bases fit TRBD1. Looked up from germline, CDR1 is MNHEY and CDR2 is SVGEGT. The CDR3 spans 14 residues. The sequenced part of the CDR3 DNA is TGTGCCAGCAGTCCGGGACAGTTCCAAGAGACG. Translated: CASSPGQFQET. The complete CDR3 protein is CASSPGQFQETQYF.

At least ten counts were recorded for this clone. The CDR3 is cut off 3 residues early in the read; its end comes from the germline J gene. This chain connects TRBV20-1 to TRBJ2-1, with 11 bases identical to TRBD2. The CDR3 spans 14 residues. The trim removed 4 bases at V and 7 bases at J, leaving 6 bases unmatched. Per germline, CDR1 DFQATT and CDR2 SNEGSKA (reference sequence). The CDR3 loop is CSAKLAGVRNEQFF. The part of the CDR3 DNA that was read is TGCAGTGCTAAACTAGCGGGAGTTCGTAATGAG.

This clone showed up many times. The read finishes 3 residues shy of the CDR3 end, and the germline J gene is used to complete it. V usage is TRBV19 and J usage is TRBJ1-2; no firm D call. The CDR3 sequence is 15 residues long. Trimming left V 8 bases short and J 1 base short, with 17 bases between. CDR1 and CDR2 from the germline V gene are LNHDA and SQIVND (reference sequence). The CDR3 spells CASQPRDTLNYGYTF. CDR3 DNA, as far as it was read: TGTGCCAGTCAGCCACGCGACACTCTTAACTATGGC.

This clone was seen ten or more times. The DNA ends 3 residues before the CDR3 does, and the rest of the CDR3 is filled in from the germline J gene. This sequence joins TRBV5-1 and TRBJ1-4; 7 bases align to TRBD1. Germline CDR1 is SGHRS and CDR2 is YFSETQ. CDR3 length: 15 amino acids. Trimming cost V 4 bases and J 8 bases; bases outside gene matches: 11. The part of the CDR3 DNA that was read is TGCGCCAGCAGCCAAGGGACAGTTAAGATAGAAAAA. This codes for CASSQGTVKIEK. The entire CDR3 reads CASSQGTVKIEKLFF. Drawing the rest from reference TRBV5-1 and TRBJ1-4, the complete variable domain is KAGVTQTPRYLIKTRGQQVTLSCSPISGHRSVSWYQQTPGQGLQFLFEYFSETQRNKGNFPGRFSGRQFSNSRSEMNVSTLELGDSALYLCASSQGTVKIEKLFFGSGTQLSVL.

This clone showed up just a few times. The read ends 3 residues shy of where the CDR3 ends; the end is completed using the germline J gene. This chain links TRBV2 with TRBJ2-3; maybe TRBD2 (5 bases). CDR1 SNHLY and CDR2 FYNNEI come from the germline V gene. The CDR3 is 16 residues long. CDR3 region: CASSEDEGPPLETQYF. The sequenced CDR3 bases are TGTGCCAGCAGTGAAGATGAGGGCCCCCCCCTTGAGACG.

This clone was recorded at least ten times. From the germline J gene comes the end of the CDR3, since the read stops 3 residues before it. This chain joins TRBV19 and TRBJ1-1; D perhaps matches TRBD1 (5 bases). From germline, CDR1 is LNHDA and CDR2 SQIVND (reference sequence). The length of the CDR3 is 14 residues. Trimming cost V 2 bases and J 0 bases, with 7 bases left between them. Incomplete CDR3 DNA: TGTGCCAGTAGTATACGACAGTTGAACACTGAA. Amino acids: CASSIRQLNTE. The full CDR3 protein reads CASSIRQLNTEAFF.

Many counts were recorded for this clone. The read terminates 3 residues ahead of where the CDR3 ends, so the germline J gene completes it. The chain couples TRBV6-1 to TRBJ2-5; 8 bases are shared with TRBD2. Germline CDR1 reads MNHNS; CDR2 reads SASEGT. The V segment lost 3 bases and the J segment 2 bases; nucleotides outside the gene matches: 8. The CDR3 runs to 16 residues. This CDR3 reads CASSDAGGPGQETQYF. The part of the CDR3 DNA that was read is TGTGCCAGCAGTGATGCGGGAGGCCCAGGTCAAGAGACC.

This clone was found a few times. The CDR3 extends 3 residues past the end of the read, so its final part is completed from the germline J gene. The chain uses TRBV30 and TRBJ1-1; 10 bases map to TRBD1. This CDR3 spans 16 amino acids. In germline, CDR1 is GTSNPN, CDR2 SVGIG (reference sequence). CDR3 loop: CAWSARDRGSTDTAFF. The part of the CDR3 DNA that was read is TGTGCCTGGAGCGCCCGGGACAGGGGATCCACAGATACG.

This clone was counted at least ten times. The read ends 3 residues early relative to the CDR3; the germline J gene fills the gap. The V gene is TRBV5-1, the J gene TRBJ2-1; the match to TRBD1 covers 7 bases. The germline CDR1 and CDR2 sequences are SGHRS and YFSETQ. Losses at the gene ends were 0 bases for V and 3 bases for J; bases not matched to a gene: 3. The CDR3 runs 15 residues. This CDR3 is CASSLGQGYYNEQFF. The CDR3 DNA, read in part, is TGCGCCAGCAGCTTGGGACAGGGCTACTACAATGAG.

This clone was recorded at least ten times. The read comes to an end 3 residues before the CDR3 does, leaving the germline J gene to fill in the end. The rearrangement links TRBV5-1 to TRBJ2-7; possible D gene TRBD1, 5 bases. V lost 4 bases and J lost 5, with 13 bases in between. Germline assignment: CDR1 SGHRS and CDR2 YFSETQ. This CDR3 spans 13 amino acids. The covered CDR3 bases are TGCGCCAGCAGCATCGACAGTTTCCACGAG. Amino acids: CASSIDSFHE. The CDR3 as a whole reads CASSIDSFHEQYF. Based on the CDR3 plus reference TRBV5-1 and TRBJ2-7, the full variable domain is KAGVTQTPRYLIKTRGQQVTLSCSPISGHRSVSWYQQTPGQGLQFLFEYFSETQRNKGNFPGRFSGRQFSNSRSEMNVSTLELGDSALYLCASSIDSFHEQYFGPGTRLTVT.

This clone has a count of ten or more. The read is 3 residues too short to cover the CDR3 end, so that end is filled in from the germline J gene. Other DNA sequences from this sample encode an identical CDR3 as well. The chain carries TRBV16 and TRBJ1-3, with D possibly matching TRBD1 (5 bases). Trimming shortened V by 0 bases and J by 2 bases, and 8 bases separated the two germline ends. In germline, CDR1 is KGHSY, CDR2 FQNENV. The CDR3 loop spans 15 amino acids. The CDR3 loop reads CASSQSGGAGNTIYF. CDR3 bases read: TGTGCCAGCAGCCAATCTGGAGGGGCTGGAAACACC.

This clone was counted at least ten times. The covered CDR3 bases are TGTGCCAGCAGCCTGATGCGGGGC. Amino acids: CASSLMRG. The complete CDR3 protein is CASSLMRGYTF. This chain links TRBV7-2 with TRBJ1-2; D gene unclear. Read coverage stops 3 residues before the CDR3 terminus; the germline J gene supplies the remainder. CDR1 is SGHTA, CDR2 FQGNSA, per germline. The CDR3 runs 11 residues.

This clone was seen many times. Coverage ceases 3 residues before the CDR3 finishes, and the germline J gene fills in the end. The gene calls are TRBV19 and TRBJ2-1, with 8 bases matching TRBD2. Trimming at V came to 0 bases and at J to 9 bases, leaving 19 bases not matched to a gene. The CDR3 has 19 amino acids. Per the germline V gene, CDR1 is LNHDA and CDR2 is SQIVND (reference sequence). The CDR3 bases that were read are TGTGCCAGTAGTATAGAGTGGAGCGGGAGAATCCCCCGTACAGGTGAG. This encodes CASSIEWSGRIPRTGE. The complete CDR3 sequence is CASSIEWSGRIPRTGEQFF. Full variable domain (remainder filled in from reference TRBV19 and TRBJ2-1): DGGITQSPKYLFRKEGQNVTLSCEQNLNHDAMYWYRQDPGQGLRLIYYSQIVNDFQKGDIAEGYSVSREKKESFPLTVTSAQKNPTAFYLCASSIEWSGRIPRTGEQFFGPGTRLTVL.

This clone was detected ten times or more. The CDR3 end is not reached by the read, which stops 3 residues before it; the germline J gene fills it in. The chain joins TRBV5-6 to TRBJ2-7; 8 positions agree with TRBD1. CDR3 length: 14 residues. CDR1 SGHDT and CDR2 YYEEEE come from the germline V gene. Trimming took 4 bases from V and 1 from J; bases not matched to a gene: 4. The DNA read from the CDR3 is TGTGCCAGCAGCCAGGGACAGGCTTCCTACGAG. As protein: CASSQGQASYE. The whole CDR3 protein reads CASSQGQASYEQYF.

The sample holds many counts of this clone. CDR3 DNA (partial): TGCGCCAGCAGCGAAGGGGTAGGACGGACCATGAACACTGAA. Translation: CASSEGVGRTMNTE. The full CDR3 protein reads CASSEGVGRTMNTEAFF. This chain uses TRBV5-1 with TRBJ1-1; D is possibly TRBD1 (5 bases). The sequence runs out 3 residues before the end of the CDR3; the remainder is reconstructed from the germline J gene. This CDR3 spans 17 amino acids. Germline assignment: CDR1 SGHRS and CDR2 YFSETQ. V lost 4 bases and J lost 0, with 19 bases in between.

As to this clone: Relative to the germline gene, one junction end is altered; a read error may explain this. The CDR3 is cut off 3 residues early in the read; its end comes from the germline J gene. Other DNA sequences from this sample encode an identical CDR3 as well. The V gene is TRBV19, the J gene TRBJ1-3; 11 bases map to TRBD1. The CDR3 contains 14 residues. Germline CDR1 and CDR2: LNHDA and SQIVND (reference sequence). CDR3 sequence: CASGQGARGNTIYF. The DNA read from the CDR3 is TGTGCCAGCGGACAGGGGGCGCGTGGAAACACT.

This clone was recorded at least ten times. CDR3 region: CASSSTSGASYEQYF. CDR3 bases read: TGTGCCAGCAGCTCTACTAGCGGGGCTTCCTACGAG. The chain joins TRBV7-2 to TRBJ2-7; 10 nucleotides line up with TRBD2. The DNA ends 3 residues before the CDR3 does, and the rest of the CDR3 is filled in from the germline J gene. The CDR3 length is 15 residues. V dropped 4 bases and J dropped 1; count of bases not matched to a gene: 4. Germline V lookup: CDR1 SGHTA, CDR2 FQGNSA.

This clone was observed many times. Its ends do not fully match the called genes, so a read error is possible. The CDR3 goes on 3 residues after the read ends, and that part is filled in from the germline J gene. This CDR3 is also generated by other DNA sequences in the sample. The chain uses TRBV20-1 and TRBJ1-3; 9 bases are shared with TRBD1. The germline gives CDR1 DFQATT, CDR2 SNEGSKA (reference sequence). CDR3 size: 12 residues. The CDR3 DNA, read in part, is TGCAGTGTAGCGGGACAGGGAAACACA. Translation gives CSVAGQGNT. The whole CDR3 is CSVAGQGNTIYF.

In regard to this clone: The read terminates 3 residues ahead of where the CDR3 ends, so the germline J gene completes it. The chain couples TRBV30 to TRBJ2-4; weak D call: TRBD2 (6 bases). The CDR3 is 14 residues long. Germline loops: CDR1 GTSNPN, CDR2 SVGIG (reference sequence). CDR3: CAWVPRAGFLGQYF. The CDR3 DNA, read in part, is TGTGCCTGGGTCCCCCGGGCGGGGTTTCTTGGT.

This clone was observed at least ten times. The CDR3 is cut off 3 residues early in the read; its end comes from the germline J gene. This chain uses TRBV5-6 with TRBJ2-7; weak D call: TRBD2 (5 bases). Germline CDR1 SGHDT, CDR2 YYEEEE. V dropped 2 bases and J dropped 3 bases, with 9 bases sitting between them. The CDR3 runs to 13 residues. CDR3 DNA, as far as it was read: TGTGCCAGCAGCTTTGGACTCCTCTACGAG. Encoded protein: CASSFGLLYE. The entire CDR3 protein is CASSFGLLYEQYF.

This clone was counted between two and nine times. The sequenced fragment ends 3 residues before the CDR3 boundary, so the rest is inferred from the germline J gene. The chain is built from TRBV6-4 and TRBJ1-1; the match to TRBD1 covers 10 bases. Germline CDR1 is MRHNA and CDR2 is SNTAGT. V lost 8 bases to trimming and J lost 1 base; unmatched junction nucleotides: 4. The CDR3 totals 14 residues. The sequenced CDR3 bases are TGTGCCAGCTCAAGGACAGGGGGGAACACTGAA. Encoded protein: CASSRTGGNTE. The whole CDR3 sequence is CASSRTGGNTEAFF.

This clone was found a few times. The read terminates 3 residues ahead of where the CDR3 ends, so the germline J gene completes it. The rearrangement uses TRBV19 and TRBJ2-7, with TRBD2 as a possible D gene (6 bases). Germline loops: CDR1 LNHDA, CDR2 SQIVND (reference sequence). The ends were cut back, 6 bases at V and 2 bases at J, with 11 bases in the middle. The CDR3 length is 13 residues. The sequenced CDR3 bases are TGTGCCAGTAGCGAGGAGGGGACCTACGAG. Encoded protein: CASSEEGTYE. The whole CDR3 region reads CASSEEGTYEQYF.

This clone has ten or more counts. CDR3 DNA (partial): TGTGCCAGCAGCCGTAGCGGGAGGGATGAG. It specifies CASSRSGRDE. In full, the CDR3 is CASSRSGRDEQFF. The chain links TRBV7-2 to TRBJ2-1; 11 bases line up with TRBD2. The read is 3 residues too short to cover the CDR3 end, so that end is filled in from the germline J gene. After removal of 5 bases from V and 8 bases from J, the junction contained 2 bases not matched to a gene. Germline values: CDR1 SGHTA, CDR2 FQGNSA. This CDR3 region has 13 residues.

This clone was found a few times. The read stops 3 residues short of the end of the CDR3; the missing end is completed from the germline J gene. The chain employs TRBV7-9 and TRBJ2-5, with 8 nucleotides matching TRBD1. Germline loops: CDR1 SEHNR, CDR2 FQNEAQ (reference sequence). The V gene end was trimmed by 3 bases and the J gene end by 2 bases; junction bases not matched to a gene: 5. The CDR3 loop spans 15 amino acids. Incomplete CDR3 DNA: TGTGCCAGCAGCTTCGTTGGGACAGGACAAGAGACC. It specifies CASSFVGTGQET. The whole CDR3 reads CASSFVGTGQETQYF. The variable domain in full, completed from reference TRBV7-9 and TRBJ2-5, reads DTGVSQNPRHKITKRGQNVTFRCDPISEHNRLYWYRQTLGQGPEFLTYFQNEAQLEKSRLLSDRFSAERPKGSFSTLEIQRTEQGDSAMYLCASSFVGTGQETQYFGPGTRLLVL.

This clone was seen many times. The CDR3 region is CASSENTATGTSGSSEQFF. The CDR3 DNA, read in part, is TGTGCCAGTAGCGAAAATACAGCTACCGGGACTAGCGGGAGCTCTGAG. The chain recombines TRBV19 with TRBJ2-1; the match to TRBD2 covers 14 bases. The read gets to within 3 residues of the CDR3 end, and the germline J gene fills in the rest. The CDR3 totals 19 residues. Per the germline V gene, CDR1 is LNHDA and CDR2 is SQIVND (reference sequence). Trimming took 6 bases from V and 9 from J; bases not matched to a gene: 19.